This T cell receptor (beta chain) stems from a study of cytomegalovirus exposure and HLA in healthy donors. CDR3 length: 15 amino acids. Germline loops: CDR1 LNHDA, CDR2 SQIVND (reference sequence). J gave up 1 base and V 9 bases, and 6 bases lay outside the gene matches. Study-wide results and caveats: Analysis was performed later, and it showed HLA-associated TCR beta chains to be more clonally expanded than equally common others. Later genetic work tied a missense DCLRE1C variant to beta-chain V and J trimming. A later analysis associated 15,000 to 20,000 TCR beta sequences with HLA alleles at a 0.05 false discovery rate.

With 60 Vbeta and 13 Jbeta primers, the PCR was carried out. Repertoires were generated with immunoSEQ multiplex PCR, while TCRdb's copy carries only in-frame clones and drops some. The sample has 110,000 or so clones, approximately 80% seen once. As regards this clone: Antigen unknown.

The clonotype originates from a woman aged 25 to 39 in good health and CMV-seropositive. The sequencing input was PBMCs. The chain uses TRBV19 and TRBJ2-3, with 11 nucleotides matching TRBD2. The CDR3 region has the DNA TGTGCCAGCAAAAAACTAGCGGGGGGCACAGATACGCAGTATTTT. Amino acid sequence: CASKKLAGGTDTQYF.